Listed below are T cell receptor beta chains from one sample, sequenced in a study of T cell changes during pregnancy in multiple sclerosis. Here immunoSEQ multiplex PCR was the method, and the copy in TCRdb shows in-frame clones only, minus some. The sample lists more than 65,000 clones, 75% to 90% seen once, with approximately 3.4% in the top ten. The sample was peripheral blood, taken before pregnancy. The receptors originated from a female donor with multiple sclerosis, enrolled in a pregnancy study. CDR3s include the opening cysteine and the closing phenylalanine or tryptophan. The D gene is left open where the match is weak. The listing skips clone size in some rows; elsewhere it reads once, few, many or a size class.

- TRBJ2-2 TRBV4-2 once CASSQGGVGRDTGELFF TGTGCCAGCAGCCAAGGTGGAGTCGGCCGGGACACCGGGGAGCTGTTTTTT
- TRBJ2-3 TRBV4-3 few CASSHRQFTDTQYF TGCGCCAGCAGCCACCGCCAGTTCACAGATACGCAGTATTTT
TRBD1 TRBJ2-7 TRBV6-1 once CASSPGTALYEQYF TGTGCCAGCAGTCCTGGGACAGCTCTCTACGAGCAGTACTTC
TRBD1 TRBJ1-2 TRBV30 - CAASGGVPYGYTF TGTGCCGCTTCAGGGGGCGTCCCCTATGGCTACACCTTC
- TRBJ2-7 TRBV5-1 - CASSLWEGDYEQYF TGCGCCAGCAGCCTGTGGGAAGGGGACTACGAGCAGTACTTC
- TRBJ1-6 TRBV14 - CASSQDQGGGSPLHF TGTGCCAGCAGCCAAGATCAGGGCGGCGGATCACCCCTCCACTTT
TRBD1 TRBJ2-5 TRBV5-6 - CASSGDRGNLETQYF TGTGCCAGCAGCGGGGACAGGGGGAATCTGGAGACCCAGTACTTC
- TRBJ1-3 TRBV10-3 - CAIKEQLNTIYF TGTGCCATCAAAGAACAGTTAAACACCATATATTTT